A selection of T cell receptor beta chains follows, all from one sample in a study of blood T cell repertoires in COVID-19. Libraries were prepared by immunoSEQ multiplex PCR; TCRdb keeps only in-frame clonotypes and omits some of them. The sample contains 110,000 or so clones, roughly 82% of which appear only once. The sample consisted of peripheral blood. The source is a woman in her forties with acute or convalescent COVID-19. The CDR3 runs from the conserved cysteine through the conserved F or W. A D gene is named only where the DNA matches it firmly. Clone size is not always given. Where it is, it says once, few, many or a class for expanded clones.

>.|TRBV4-1|.|TRBJ2-7|14
TGCGCCAGCAGCCAATCACCAGGGGACTACGAGCAGTACTTC
CASSQSPGDYEQYF
>TRBD2|TRBV9|.|TRBJ2-2|17
TGTGCCAGCAGCGTAGCTAGACTAGCCCCGAACACCGGGGAGCTGTTTTTT
CASSVARLAPNTGELFF
>.|TRBV9|.|TRBJ1-2|17
TGTGCCAGCAGCGTAGCTTCGGGGGGGGAAGCCAACTATGGCTACACCTTC
CASSVASGGEANYGYTF
>.|TRBV7-9|.|TRBJ2-3|14
TGTGCCAGCAGCTTGTCAGTGGGCACAGATACGCAGTATTTT
CASSLSVGTDTQYF
>.|TRBV5-6|.|TRBJ2-2|14
TGTGCCAGCAGCTTTGGAGGGTTCACCGGGGAGCTGTTTTTT
CASSFGGFTGELFF
>.|TRBV12-3/TRBV12-4|.|TRBJ1-5|13
TGTGCCAGCAGTAGGGACTTCAATCAGCCCCAGCATTTT
CASSRDFNQPQHF
>.|TRBV12-5|few|TRBJ1-1|14
TGTGCTAGTGTGGGCAGCAACCTGAACACTGAAGCTTTCTTT
CASVGSNLNTEAFF
>.|TRBV6-5|.|TRBJ1-2|15
TGTGCCAGCAGACACAACAGAGATTCTAACTATGGCTACACCTTC
CASRHNRDSNYGYTF
>TRBD2|TRBV5-4|.|TRBJ2-3|15
TGTGCCAGCAGCAAGGGGACTAGCGGGGCAGGTACGCAGTATTTT
CASSKGTSGAGTQYF
>TRBD1|TRBV19|.|TRBJ1-2|13
TGTGCCAGTAGTGACAGGGGGGTTTATGGCTACACCTTC
CASSDRGVYGYTF
>.|TRBV5-1|.|TRBJ2-1|15
TGCGCCAGCAGCGTCGACACCTTAGACCACAATGAGCAGTTCTTC
CASSVDTLDHNEQFF
>TRBD2|TRBV2|.|TRBJ2-3|17
TGTGCCAGCAGTATCGAGCCTAGCGGGGCAAGGACAGATACGCAGTATTTT
CASSIEPSGARTDTQYF
>TRBD1|TRBV2|.|TRBJ2-1|12
TGTGCCAGCGGGACAGGGATCAATGAGCAGTTCTTC
CASGTGINEQFF
>TRBD1|TRBV5-1|once|TRBJ1-4|15
TGCGCCAGCAGCTTCTCCGGGACAGGGAATGAAAAACTGTTTTTT
CASSFSGTGNEKLFF
>.|TRBV7-9|.|TRBJ1-1|11
TGTGCCAGCAGTCTGTACACTGAAGCTTTCTTT
CASSLYTEAFF
>TRBD1|TRBV7-2|.|TRBJ2-1|14
TGTGCCAGCAGCTTAGTTACAGGGGCAAATGAGCAGTTCTTC
CASSLVTGANEQFF
>TRBD1|TRBV5-1|.|TRBJ1-3|17
TGCGCCAGCAGCAGGATCCGGCAACAGGGGGGTGGAAACACCATATATTTT
CASSRIRQQGGGNTIYF
>.|TRBV7-2|.|TRBJ2-7|12
TGTGCCAGCAGCTCCTACGGGGACGAGCAGTACTTC
CASSSYGDEQYF
>.|TRBV21-1|.|TRBJ1-2|19
TGTGCCAGCAGGCCCGGGCAAGTTTTTGTGACAGAGTTTAACTATGGCTACACCTTC
CASRPGQVFVTEFNYGYTF
>.|TRBV27|.|TRBJ2-2|15
TGTGCCAGCAGTTCCACGGACAGAAACACCGGGGAGCTGTTTTTT
CASSSTDRNTGELFF
>TRBD1|TRBV4-1|once|TRBJ2-6|18
TGCGCCAGCAGCCAAGGGGGGACAGGGGGGACTAGAGCCAACGTCCTGACTTTC
CASSQGGTGGTRANVLTF
>.|TRBV19|.|TRBJ2-7|14
TGTGCCAGTAGTTACAGGGTCGCCGGCTACGAGCAGTACTTC
CASSYRVAGYEQYF
>.|TRBV19|.|TRBJ2-2|19
TGTGCCAGTAGTAATTTCCGGGACAAGGCTCCTCACGTTACCGGGGAGCTGTTTTTT
CASSNFRDKAPHVTGELFF
>TRBD2|TRBV5-1|.|TRBJ2-1|17
TGCGCCAGCAGCTTGGCTGCTAGCGGAATCACCTACAATGAGCAGTTCTTC
CASSLAASGITYNEQFF
>.|TRBV19|.|TRBJ2-1|16
TGTGCCAGTAGTATAGTAGGGGCCCTTCTCTACAATGAGCAGTTCTTC
CASSIVGALLYNEQFF
>.|TRBV5-1|.|TRBJ2-3|14
TGCGCCAGCAGCTTGGGGCAGGGAAGAGATACGCAGTATTTT
CASSLGQGRDTQYF
>TRBD1|TRBV30|once|TRBJ2-7|14
TGTGCCTGTGCCTCCGGACAGGGATCCAACGAGCAGTACTTC
CACASGQGSNEQYF
>TRBD1|TRBV10-3|.|TRBJ1-1|13
TGTGCCATCAGGGGACAGGGGGACACTGAAGCTTTCTTT
CAIRGQGDTEAFF
>.|TRBV5-1|.|TRBJ1-2|12
TGCGCCAGCAGCTCAGGCCTTTGGGGCTACACCTTC
CASSSGLWGYTF
>.|TRBV9|.|TRBJ2-5|15
TGTGCCAGCACCGTAGGTACCAGACTTCAAGAGACCCAGTACTTC
CASTVGTRLQETQYF
>TRBD2|TRBV2|.|TRBJ2-5|15
TGTGCCAGCAGTGAGACTAGCGGGGGGCGGGAGACCCAGTACTTC
CASSETSGGRETQYF
>.|TRBV19|few|TRBJ1-2|14
TGTGCCAGTAGTATCCCCAGGGGAAGGTATGGCTACACCTTC
CASSIPRGRYGYTF
>.|TRBV24-1|.|TRBJ1-4|18
TGTGCCACCAGTGATTTAAGTCAGGGGAACAGGTGCGATGAAAAACTGTTTTTT
CATSDLSQGNRCDEKLFF
>TRBD1|TRBV30|few|TRBJ1-6|14
TGTGCCTGGAGTGTCGCAGGGGGCCCGGCACCCCTCCACTTT
CAWSVAGGPAPLHF
>TRBD1|TRBV5-1|.|TRBJ1-2|16
TGCGCCAGCAGCTTGGCTCCCGGGACAGGAGGCTATGGCTACACCTTC
CASSLAPGTGGYGYTF
>TRBD2|TRBV2|.|TRBJ2-5|16
TGTGCCAGCAGTGGCGGGGGGTACGGGGCCGGGGAGACCCAGTACTTC
CASSGGGYGAGETQYF